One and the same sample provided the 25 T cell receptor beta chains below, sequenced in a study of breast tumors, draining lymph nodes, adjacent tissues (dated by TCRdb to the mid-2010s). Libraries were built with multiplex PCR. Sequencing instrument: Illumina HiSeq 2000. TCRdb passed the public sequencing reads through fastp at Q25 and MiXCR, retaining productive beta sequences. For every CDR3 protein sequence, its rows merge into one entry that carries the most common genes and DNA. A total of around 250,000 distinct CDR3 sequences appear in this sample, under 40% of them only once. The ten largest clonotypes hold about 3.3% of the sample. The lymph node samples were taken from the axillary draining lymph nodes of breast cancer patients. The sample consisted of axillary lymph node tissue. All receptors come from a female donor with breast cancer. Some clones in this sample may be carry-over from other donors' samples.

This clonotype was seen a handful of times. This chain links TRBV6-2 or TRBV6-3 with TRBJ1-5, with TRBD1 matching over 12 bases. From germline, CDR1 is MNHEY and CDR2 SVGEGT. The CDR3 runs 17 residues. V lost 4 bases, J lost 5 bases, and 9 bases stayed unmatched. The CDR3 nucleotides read TGTGCCAGCAGTTCAATACAAGGGACAGGGGGCCATCAGCCCCAGCATTTT. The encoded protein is CASSSIQGTGGHQPQHF.

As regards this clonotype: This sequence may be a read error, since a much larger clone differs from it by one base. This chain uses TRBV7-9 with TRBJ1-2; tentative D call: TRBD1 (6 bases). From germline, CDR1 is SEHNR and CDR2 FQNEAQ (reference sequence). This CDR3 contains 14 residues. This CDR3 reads CAGSLDGGVGGYTF. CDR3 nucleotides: TGTGCCGGCAGCTTAGACGGGGGCGTTGGGGGCTACACCTTC. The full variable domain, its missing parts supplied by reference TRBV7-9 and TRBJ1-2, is DTGVSQNPRHKITKRGQNVTFRCDPISEHNRLYWYRQTLGQGPEFLTYFQNEAQLEKSRLLSDRFSAERPKGSFSTLEIQRTEQGDSAMYLCAGSLDGGVGGYTFGSGTRLTVV.

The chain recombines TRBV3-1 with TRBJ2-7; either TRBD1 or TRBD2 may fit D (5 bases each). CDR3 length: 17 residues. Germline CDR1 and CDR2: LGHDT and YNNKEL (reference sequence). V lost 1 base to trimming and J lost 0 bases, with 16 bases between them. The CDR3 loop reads CASSQGRVGGNSYEQYF. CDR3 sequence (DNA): TGTGCCAGCAGCCAAGGCCGAGTTGGGGGAAACTCCTACGAGCAGTACTTC.

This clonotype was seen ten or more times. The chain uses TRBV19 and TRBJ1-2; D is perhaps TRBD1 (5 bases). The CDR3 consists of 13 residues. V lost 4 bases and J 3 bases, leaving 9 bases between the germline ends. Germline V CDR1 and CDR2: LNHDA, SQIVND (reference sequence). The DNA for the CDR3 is TGTGCCAGTAGTAATTACAGGTACTATGGCTACACCTTC. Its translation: CASSNYRYYGYTF.

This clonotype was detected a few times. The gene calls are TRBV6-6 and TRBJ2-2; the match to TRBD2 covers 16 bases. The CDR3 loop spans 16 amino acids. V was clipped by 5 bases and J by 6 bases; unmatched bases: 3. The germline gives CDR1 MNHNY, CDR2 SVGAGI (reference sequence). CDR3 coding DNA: TGTGCCAGCAGTCCCGGGACTAGCGGGAGGGCCGGGGAGCTGTTTTTT. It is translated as CASSPGTSGRAGELFF.

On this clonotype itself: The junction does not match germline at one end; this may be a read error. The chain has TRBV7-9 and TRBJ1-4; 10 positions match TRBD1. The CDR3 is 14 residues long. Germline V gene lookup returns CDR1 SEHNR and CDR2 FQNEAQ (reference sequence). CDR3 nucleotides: TGTGCCGGCAGCTCGGGACAGGGGATTGAAAAACTGTTTTTT. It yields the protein CAGSSGQGIEKLFF. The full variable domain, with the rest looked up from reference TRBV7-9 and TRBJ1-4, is DTGVSQNPRHKITKRGQNVTFRCDPISEHNRLYWYRQTLGQGPEFLTYFQNEAQLEKSRLLSDRFSAERPKGSFSTLEIQRTEQGDSAMYLCAGSSGQGIEKLFFGSGTQLSVL.

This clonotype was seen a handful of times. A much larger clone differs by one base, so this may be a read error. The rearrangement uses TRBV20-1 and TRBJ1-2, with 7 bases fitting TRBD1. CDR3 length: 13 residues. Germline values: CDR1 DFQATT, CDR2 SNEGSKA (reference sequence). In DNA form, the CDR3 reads TGCAGTGCTAGAAGGGACAGCGACTATGCCTACACCTTC. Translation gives CSARRDSDYAYTF.

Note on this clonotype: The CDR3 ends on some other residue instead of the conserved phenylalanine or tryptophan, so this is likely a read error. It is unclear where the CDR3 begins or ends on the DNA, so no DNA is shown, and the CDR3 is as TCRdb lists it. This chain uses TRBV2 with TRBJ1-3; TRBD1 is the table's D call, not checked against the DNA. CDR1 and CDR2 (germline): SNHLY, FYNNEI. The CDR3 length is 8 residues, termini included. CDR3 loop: CASSERDR.

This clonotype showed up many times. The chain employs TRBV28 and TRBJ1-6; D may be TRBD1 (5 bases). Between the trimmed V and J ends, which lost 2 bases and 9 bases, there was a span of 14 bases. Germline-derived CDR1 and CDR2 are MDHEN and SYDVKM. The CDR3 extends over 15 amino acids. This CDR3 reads CASSLGDRPGSPLHF. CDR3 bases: TGTGCCAGCAGTTTAGGGGACCGACCAGGTTCACCCCTCCACTTT.

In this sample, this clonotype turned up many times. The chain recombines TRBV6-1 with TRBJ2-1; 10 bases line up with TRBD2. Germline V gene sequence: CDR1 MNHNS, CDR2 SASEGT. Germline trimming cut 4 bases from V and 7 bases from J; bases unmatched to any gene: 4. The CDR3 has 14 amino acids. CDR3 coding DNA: TGTGCCAGCAGTGTTACTAGCGGGATAAATGAGCAGTTCTTC. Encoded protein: CASSVTSGINEQFF.

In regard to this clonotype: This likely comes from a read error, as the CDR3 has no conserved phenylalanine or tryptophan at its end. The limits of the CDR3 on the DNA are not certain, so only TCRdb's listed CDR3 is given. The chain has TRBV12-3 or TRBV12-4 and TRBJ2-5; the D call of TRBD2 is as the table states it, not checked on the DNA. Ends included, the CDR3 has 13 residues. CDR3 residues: CASSLTGGGPSNT.

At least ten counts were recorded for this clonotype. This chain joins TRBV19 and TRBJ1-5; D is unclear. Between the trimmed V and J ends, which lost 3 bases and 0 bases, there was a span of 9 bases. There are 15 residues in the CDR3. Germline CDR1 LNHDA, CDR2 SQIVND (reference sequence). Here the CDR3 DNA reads TGTGCCAGTAGTATGACGCTGAATAGCAATCAGCCCCAGCATTTT. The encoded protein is CASSMTLNSNQPQHF.

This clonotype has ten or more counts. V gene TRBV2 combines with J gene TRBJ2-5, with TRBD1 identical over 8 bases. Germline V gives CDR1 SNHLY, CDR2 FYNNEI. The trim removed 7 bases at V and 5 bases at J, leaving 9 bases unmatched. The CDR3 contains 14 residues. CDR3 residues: CASMVAGGVETQYF. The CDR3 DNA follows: TGTGCCAGCATGGTAGCAGGGGGCGTCGAGACCCAGTACTTC.

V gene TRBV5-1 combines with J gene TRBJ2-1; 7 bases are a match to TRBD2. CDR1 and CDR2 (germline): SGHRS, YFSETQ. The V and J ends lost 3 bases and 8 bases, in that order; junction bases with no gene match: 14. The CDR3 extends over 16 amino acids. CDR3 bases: TGCGCCAGCAGCTGGGAAGGCGGCGGGAGCTTGGATGAGCAGTTCTTC. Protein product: CASSWEGGGSLDEQFF. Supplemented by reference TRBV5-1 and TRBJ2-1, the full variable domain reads KAGVTQTPRYLIKTRGQQVTLSCSPISGHRSVSWYQQTPGQGLQFLFEYFSETQRNKGNFPGRFSGRQFSNSRSEMNVSTLELGDSALYLCASSWEGGGSLDEQFFGPGTRLTVL.

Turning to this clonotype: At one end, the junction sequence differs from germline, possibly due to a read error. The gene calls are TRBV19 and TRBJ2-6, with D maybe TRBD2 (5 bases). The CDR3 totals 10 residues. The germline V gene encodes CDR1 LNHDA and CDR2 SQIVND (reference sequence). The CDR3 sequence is CATGDNVLTF. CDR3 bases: TGTGCCACCGGGGACAACGTCCTGACTTTC. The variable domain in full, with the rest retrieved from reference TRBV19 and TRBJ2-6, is DGGITQSPKYLFRKEGQNVTLSCEQNLNHDAMYWYRQDPGQGLRLIYYSQIVNDFQKGDIAEGYSVSREKKESFPLTVTSAQKNPTAFYLCATGDNVLTFGAGSRLTVL.

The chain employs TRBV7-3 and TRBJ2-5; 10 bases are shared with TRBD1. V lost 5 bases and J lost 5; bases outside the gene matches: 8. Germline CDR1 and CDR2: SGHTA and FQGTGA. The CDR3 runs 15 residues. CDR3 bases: TGTGCCAGCAGCCCTCCGGGACAGGGGTGGGAGACCCAGTACTTC. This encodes CASSPPGQGWETQYF.

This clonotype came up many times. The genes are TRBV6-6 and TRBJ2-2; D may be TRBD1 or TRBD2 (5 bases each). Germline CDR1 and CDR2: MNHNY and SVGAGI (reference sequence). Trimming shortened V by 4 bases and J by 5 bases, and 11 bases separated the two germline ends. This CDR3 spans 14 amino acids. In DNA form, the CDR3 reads TGTGCCAGCAGTTCAATTGGGGGTACCGGGGAGCTGTTTTTT. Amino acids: CASSSIGGTGELFF.

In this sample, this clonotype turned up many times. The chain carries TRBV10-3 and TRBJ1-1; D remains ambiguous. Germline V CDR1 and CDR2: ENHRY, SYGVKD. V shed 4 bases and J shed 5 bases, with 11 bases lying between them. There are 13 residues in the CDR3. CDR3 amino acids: CAISAPGSTEAFF. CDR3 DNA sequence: TGTGCCATCAGTGCGCCGGGCAGTACTGAAGCTTTCTTT.

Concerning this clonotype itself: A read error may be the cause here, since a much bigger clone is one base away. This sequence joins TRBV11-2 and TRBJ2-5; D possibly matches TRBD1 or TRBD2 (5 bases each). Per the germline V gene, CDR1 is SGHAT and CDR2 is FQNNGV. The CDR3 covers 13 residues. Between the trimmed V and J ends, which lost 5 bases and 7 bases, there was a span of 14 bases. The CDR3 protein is CASSPPGGATQYF. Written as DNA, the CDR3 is TGTGCCAGCAGCCCCCCTGGGGGTGCGACCCAGTACTTC.

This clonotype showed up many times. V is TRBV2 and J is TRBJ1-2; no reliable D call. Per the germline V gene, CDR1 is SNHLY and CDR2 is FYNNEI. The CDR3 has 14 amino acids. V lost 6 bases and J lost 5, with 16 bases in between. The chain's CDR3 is CASRPGRTPYGYTF. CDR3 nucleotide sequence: TGTGCCAGCAGACCTGGACGCACGCCATATGGCTACACCTTC. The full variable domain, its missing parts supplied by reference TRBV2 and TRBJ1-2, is EPEVTQTPSHQVTQMGQEVILRCVPISNHLYFYWYRQILGQKVEFLVSFYNNEISEKSEIFDDQFSVERPDGSNFTLKIRSTKLEDSAMYFCASRPGRTPYGYTFGSGTRLTVV.

CDR3 nucleotide sequence: TGCAGTGCTAGAGTGTGCGAGCAGTATTTT. Translation: CSARVCEQYF. The chain couples TRBV20-1 to TRBJ2-3; D call uncertain. CDR1 and CDR2 (germline): DFQATT, SNEGSKA (reference sequence). Trimming pared 1 base from V and 11 bases from J, leaving 7 bases between. CDR3 length: 10 amino acids.

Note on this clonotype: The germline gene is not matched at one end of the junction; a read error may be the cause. In DNA form, the CDR3 reads TGTGCTAGCAGCATTAGCGGGGGAACCGGGTTCACCGGGGAGCTGTTTTTT. Its protein is CASSISGGTGFTGELFF. The rearrangement joins TRBV7-7 to TRBJ2-2, with 9 bases lining up with TRBD2. The CDR3 totals 17 residues. The germline V gene has CDR1 SSHAT and CDR2 FNYEAQ (reference sequence).

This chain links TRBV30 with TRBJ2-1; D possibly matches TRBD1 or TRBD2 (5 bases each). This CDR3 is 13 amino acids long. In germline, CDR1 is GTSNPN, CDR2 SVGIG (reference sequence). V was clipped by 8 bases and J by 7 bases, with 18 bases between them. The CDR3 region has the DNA TGTGCCCGAACGGGGACGGTTGGGAATGAGCAGTTCTTC. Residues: CARTGTVGNEQFF.

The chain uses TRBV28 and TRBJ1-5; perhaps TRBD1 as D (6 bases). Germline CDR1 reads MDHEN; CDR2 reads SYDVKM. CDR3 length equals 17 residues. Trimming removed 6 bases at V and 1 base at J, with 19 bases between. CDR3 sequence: CASSLLGGQGSNQPQHF. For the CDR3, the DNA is TGTGCCAGCAGCCTATTGGGGGGGCAGGGCAGCAATCAGCCCCAGCATTTT.

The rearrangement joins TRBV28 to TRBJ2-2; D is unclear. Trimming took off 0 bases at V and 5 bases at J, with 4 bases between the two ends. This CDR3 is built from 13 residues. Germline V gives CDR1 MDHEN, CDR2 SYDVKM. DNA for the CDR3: TGTGCCAGCAGTTTATGGGGTACCGGGGAGCTGTTTTTT. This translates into CASSLWGTGELFF.